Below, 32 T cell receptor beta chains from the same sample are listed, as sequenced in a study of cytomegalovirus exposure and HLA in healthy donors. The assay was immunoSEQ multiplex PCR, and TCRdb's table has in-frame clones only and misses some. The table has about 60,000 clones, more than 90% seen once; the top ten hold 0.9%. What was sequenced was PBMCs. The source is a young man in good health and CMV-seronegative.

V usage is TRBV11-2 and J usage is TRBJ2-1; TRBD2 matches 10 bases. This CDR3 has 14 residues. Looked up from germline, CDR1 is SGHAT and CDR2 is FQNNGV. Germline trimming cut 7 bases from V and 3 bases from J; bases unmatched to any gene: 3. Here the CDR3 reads CASTSSGGYNEQFF. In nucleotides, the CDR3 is TGTGCCAGCACCTCTAGCGGGGGCTACAATGAGCAGTTCTTC. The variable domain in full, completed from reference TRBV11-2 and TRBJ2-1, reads EAGVAQSPRYKIIEKRQSVAFWCNPISGHATLYWYQQILGQGPKLLIQFQNNGVVDDSQLPKDRFSAERLKGVDSTLKIQPAKLEDSAVYLCASTSSGGYNEQFFGPGTRLTVL.

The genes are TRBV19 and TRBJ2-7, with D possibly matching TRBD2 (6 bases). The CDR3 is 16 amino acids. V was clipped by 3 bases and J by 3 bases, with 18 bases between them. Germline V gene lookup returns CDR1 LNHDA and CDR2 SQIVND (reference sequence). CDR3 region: CASSMRGGKSNYEQYF. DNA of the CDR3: TGTGCCAGTAGTATGCGAGGCGGGAAGAGTAACTACGAGCAGTACTTC.

The CDR3 coding sequence is TGTGCCAGCAGGATGGACAGGGACCCAGATACGCAGTATTTT. Translating it yields CASRMDRDPDTQYF. V gene TRBV2 combines with J gene TRBJ2-3; 8 positions match TRBD1. V shed 6 bases and J 4 bases; nucleotides not matched to a gene: 6. The CDR3 totals 14 residues. The germline V gene has CDR1 SNHLY and CDR2 FYNNEI.

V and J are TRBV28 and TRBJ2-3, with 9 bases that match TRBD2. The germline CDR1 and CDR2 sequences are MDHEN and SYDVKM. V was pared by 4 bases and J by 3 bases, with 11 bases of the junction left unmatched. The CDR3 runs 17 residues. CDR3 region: CASSYSPGLAGTDTQYF. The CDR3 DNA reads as TGTGCCAGCAGTTACTCCCCAGGGCTAGCGGGGACAGATACGCAGTATTTT.

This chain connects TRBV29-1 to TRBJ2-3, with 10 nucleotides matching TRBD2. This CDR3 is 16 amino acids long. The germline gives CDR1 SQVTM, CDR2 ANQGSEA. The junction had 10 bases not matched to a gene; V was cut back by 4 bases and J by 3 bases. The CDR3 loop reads CSVGGTASGRTDTQYF. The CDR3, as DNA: TGCAGCGTTGGGGGGACGGCTAGCGGGAGAACAGATACGCAGTATTTT.

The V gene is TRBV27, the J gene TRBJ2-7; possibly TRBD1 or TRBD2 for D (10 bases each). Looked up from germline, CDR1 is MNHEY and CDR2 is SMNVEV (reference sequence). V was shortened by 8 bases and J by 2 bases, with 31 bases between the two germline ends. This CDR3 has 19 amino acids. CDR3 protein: CASWGQGQGRTSGTYEQYF. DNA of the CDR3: TGTGCCAGCTGGGGCCAGGGACAGGGGAGAACTAGCGGGACCTACGAGCAGTACTTC.

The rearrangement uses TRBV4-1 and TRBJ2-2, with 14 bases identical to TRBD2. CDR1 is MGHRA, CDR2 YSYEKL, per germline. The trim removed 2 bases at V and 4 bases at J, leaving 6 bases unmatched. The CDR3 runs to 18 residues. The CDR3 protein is CASSQTRGLAGATGELFF. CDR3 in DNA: TGCGCCAGCAGCCAAACCAGGGGACTAGCGGGAGCCACCGGGGAGCTGTTTTTT.

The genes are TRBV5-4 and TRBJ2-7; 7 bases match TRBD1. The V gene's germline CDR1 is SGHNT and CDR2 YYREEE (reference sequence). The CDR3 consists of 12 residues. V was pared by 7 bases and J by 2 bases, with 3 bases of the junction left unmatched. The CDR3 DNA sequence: TGTGCCAGCTCTGACAGGGCCTACGAGCAGTACTTC. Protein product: CASSDRAYEQYF.

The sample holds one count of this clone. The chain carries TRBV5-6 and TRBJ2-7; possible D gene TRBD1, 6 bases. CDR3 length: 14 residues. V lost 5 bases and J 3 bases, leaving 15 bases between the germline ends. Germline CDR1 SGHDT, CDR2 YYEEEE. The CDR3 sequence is CASRATGKYYEQYF. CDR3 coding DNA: TGTGCCAGCAGGGCGACAGGAAAATACTACGAGCAGTACTTC.

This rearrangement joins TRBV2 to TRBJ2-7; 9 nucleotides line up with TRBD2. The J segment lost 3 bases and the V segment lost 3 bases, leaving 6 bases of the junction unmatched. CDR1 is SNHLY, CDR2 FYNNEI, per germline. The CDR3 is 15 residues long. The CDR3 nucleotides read TGTGCCAGCAGTGATTATGGACTAGCGAGCTACGAGCAGTACTTC. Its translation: CASSDYGLASYEQYF.

The CDR3 DNA reads TGCGCCAGCAGCCCGTCGGGCGGGAGGTTGTATGAGCAGTTCTTC. It codes for CASSPSGGRLYEQFF. The genes are TRBV5-1 and TRBJ2-1, with 8 bases aligning to TRBD2. This CDR3 has 15 amino acids. Looked up from germline, CDR1 is SGHRS and CDR2 is YFSETQ. The trim removed 4 bases at V and 8 bases at J, leaving 11 bases unmatched.

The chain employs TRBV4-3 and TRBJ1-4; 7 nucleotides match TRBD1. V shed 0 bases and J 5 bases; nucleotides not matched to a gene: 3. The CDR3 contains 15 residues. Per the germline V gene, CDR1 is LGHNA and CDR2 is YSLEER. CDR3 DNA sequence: TGCGCCAGCAGCCAAGACCTGGGACAGAATGAAAAACTGTTTTTT. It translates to CASSQDLGQNEKLFF.

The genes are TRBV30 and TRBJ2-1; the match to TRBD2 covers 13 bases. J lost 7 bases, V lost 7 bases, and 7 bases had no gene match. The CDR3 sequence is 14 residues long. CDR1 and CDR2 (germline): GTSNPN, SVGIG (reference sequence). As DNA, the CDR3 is TGTGCCTCCTACCGGACTAGCGGGAGTAATGAGCAGTTCTTC. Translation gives CASYRTSGSNEQFF.

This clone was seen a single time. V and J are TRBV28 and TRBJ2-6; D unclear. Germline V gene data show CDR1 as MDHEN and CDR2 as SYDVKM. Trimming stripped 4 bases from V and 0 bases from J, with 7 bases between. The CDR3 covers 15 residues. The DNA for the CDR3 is TGTGCCAGCAGTTCGGGTACCTCTGGGGCCAACGTCCTGACTTTC. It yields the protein CASSSGTSGANVLTF.

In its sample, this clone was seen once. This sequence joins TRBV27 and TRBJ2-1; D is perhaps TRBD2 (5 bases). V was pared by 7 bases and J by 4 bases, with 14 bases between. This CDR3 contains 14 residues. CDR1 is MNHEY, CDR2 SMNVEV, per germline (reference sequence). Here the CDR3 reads CASTGTGKYNEQFF. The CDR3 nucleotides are TGTGCCAGCACCGGAACGGGAAAATACAATGAGCAGTTCTTC.

The CDR3 is CASARRDSYEQYF. The CDR3 nucleotides read TGTGCCAGCGCGCGGAGGGATTCCTACGAGCAGTACTTC. The V call is TRBV28, the J call TRBJ2-7, with D possibly matching TRBD2 (6 bases). This CDR3 has 13 residues. Between the trimmed V and J ends, which lost 8 bases and 1 base, there was a span of 12 bases. Per germline, CDR1 MDHEN and CDR2 SYDVKM. Full variable domain (outside the CDR3, taken from reference TRBV28 and TRBJ2-7): DVKVTQSSRYLVKRTGEKVFLECVQDMDHENMFWYRQDPGLGLRLIYFSYDVKMKEKGDIPEGYSVSREKKERFSLILESASTNQTSMYLCASARRDSYEQYFGPGTRLTVT.

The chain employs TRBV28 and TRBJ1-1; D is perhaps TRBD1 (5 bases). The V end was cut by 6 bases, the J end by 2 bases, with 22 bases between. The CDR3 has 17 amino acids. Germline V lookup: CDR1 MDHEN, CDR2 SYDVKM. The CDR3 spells CASRSFLTRRGNTEAFF. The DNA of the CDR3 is TGTGCCAGCAGATCTTTTCTGACCCGGAGGGGCAACACTGAAGCTTTCTTT.

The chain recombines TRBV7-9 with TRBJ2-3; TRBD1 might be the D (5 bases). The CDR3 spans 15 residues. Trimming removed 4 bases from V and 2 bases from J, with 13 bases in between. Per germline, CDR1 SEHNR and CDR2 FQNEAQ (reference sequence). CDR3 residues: CASSWTLDFTDTQYF. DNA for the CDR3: TGTGCCAGCAGCTGGACACTTGACTTCACAGATACGCAGTATTTT.

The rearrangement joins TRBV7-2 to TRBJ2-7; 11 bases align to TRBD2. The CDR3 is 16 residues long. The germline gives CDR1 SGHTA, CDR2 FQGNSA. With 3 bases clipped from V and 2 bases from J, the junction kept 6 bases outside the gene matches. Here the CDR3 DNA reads TGTGCCAGCAGCTTTAAAGGGACTAGCGGAGCCTACGAGCAGTACTTC. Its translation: CASSFKGTSGAYEQYF.

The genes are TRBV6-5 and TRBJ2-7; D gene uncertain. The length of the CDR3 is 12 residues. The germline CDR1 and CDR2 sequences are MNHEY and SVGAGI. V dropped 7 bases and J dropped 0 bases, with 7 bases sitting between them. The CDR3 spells CASNSVSYEQYF. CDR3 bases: TGTGCCAGCAATTCGGTCTCCTACGAGCAGTACTTC.

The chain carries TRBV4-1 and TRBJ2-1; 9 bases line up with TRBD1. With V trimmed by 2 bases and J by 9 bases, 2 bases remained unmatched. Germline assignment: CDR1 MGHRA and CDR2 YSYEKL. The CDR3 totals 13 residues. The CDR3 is CASSQRQGVEQFF. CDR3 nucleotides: TGCGCCAGCAGCCAACGACAGGGGGTTGAGCAGTTCTTC.

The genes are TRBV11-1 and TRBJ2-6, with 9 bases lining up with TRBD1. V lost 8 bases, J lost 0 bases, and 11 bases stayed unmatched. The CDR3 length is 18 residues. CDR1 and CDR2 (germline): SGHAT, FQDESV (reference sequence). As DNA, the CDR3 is TGTGCCAGCGGCACTAGACAGGGGGTATACTCTGGGGCCAACGTCCTGACTTTC. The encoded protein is CASGTRQGVYSGANVLTF.

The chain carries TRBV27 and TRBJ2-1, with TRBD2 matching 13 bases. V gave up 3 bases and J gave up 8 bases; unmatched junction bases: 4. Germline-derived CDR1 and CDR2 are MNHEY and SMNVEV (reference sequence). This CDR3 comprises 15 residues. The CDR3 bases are TGTGCCAGCAGTTTCAGGACTAGCGGGAGCTATGAGCAGTTCTTC. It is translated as CASSFRTSGSYEQFF.

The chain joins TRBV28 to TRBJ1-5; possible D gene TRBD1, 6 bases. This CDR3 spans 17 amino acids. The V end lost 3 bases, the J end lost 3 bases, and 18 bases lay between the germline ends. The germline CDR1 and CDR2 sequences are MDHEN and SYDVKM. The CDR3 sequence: CASSLIGQTKTNQPQHF. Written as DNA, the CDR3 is TGTGCCAGCAGTTTGATTGGACAGACAAAGACCAATCAGCCCCAGCATTTT.

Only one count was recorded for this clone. The CDR3 DNA sequence: TGCGCCAGCAGCCACAGACTAGCGGGAACCTACGAGCAGTACTTC. Translation: CASSHRLAGTYEQYF. The J gene is TRBJ2-7, the V gene TRBV4-3; TRBD2 matches 11 bases. The CDR3 extends over 15 amino acids. J gave up 2 bases and V 3 bases, and 3 bases lay outside the gene matches. Per the germline V gene, CDR1 is LGHNA and CDR2 is YSLEER.

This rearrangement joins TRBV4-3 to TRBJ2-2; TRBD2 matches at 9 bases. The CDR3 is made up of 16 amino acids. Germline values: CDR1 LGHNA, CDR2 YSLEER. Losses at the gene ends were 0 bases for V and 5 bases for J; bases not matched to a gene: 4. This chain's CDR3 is CASSQDPSGITGELFF. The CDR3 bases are TGCGCCAGCAGCCAAGATCCTAGCGGGATAACCGGGGAGCTGTTTTTT.

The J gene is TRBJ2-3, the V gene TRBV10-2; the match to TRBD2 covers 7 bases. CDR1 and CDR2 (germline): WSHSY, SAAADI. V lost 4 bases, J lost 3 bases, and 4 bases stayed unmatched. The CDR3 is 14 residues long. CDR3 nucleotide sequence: TGCGCCAGCAGTGGAAGCGGGATAACAGATACGCAGTATTTT. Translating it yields CASSGSGITDTQYF.

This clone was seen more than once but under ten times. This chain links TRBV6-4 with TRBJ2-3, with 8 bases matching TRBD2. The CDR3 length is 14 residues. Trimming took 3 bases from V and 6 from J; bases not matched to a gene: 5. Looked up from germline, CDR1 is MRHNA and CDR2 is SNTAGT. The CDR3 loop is CASSEGSGSDTQYF. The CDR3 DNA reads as TGTGCCAGCAGTGAAGGGAGCGGGAGCGATACGCAGTATTTT.

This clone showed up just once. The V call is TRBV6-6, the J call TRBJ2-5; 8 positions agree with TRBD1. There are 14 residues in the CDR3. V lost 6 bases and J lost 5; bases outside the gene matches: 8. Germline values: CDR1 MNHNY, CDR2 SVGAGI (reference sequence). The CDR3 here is CASRRTGRLETQYF. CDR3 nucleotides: TGTGCCAGCAGAAGGACAGGGAGGTTGGAGACCCAGTACTTC.

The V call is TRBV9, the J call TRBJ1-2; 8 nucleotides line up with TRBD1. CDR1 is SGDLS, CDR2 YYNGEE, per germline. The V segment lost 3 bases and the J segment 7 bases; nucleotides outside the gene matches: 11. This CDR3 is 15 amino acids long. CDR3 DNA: TGTGCCAGCAGCGGCCCCGCAGGGGGCTTCCTTGGCTACACCTTC. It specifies CASSGPAGGFLGYTF.

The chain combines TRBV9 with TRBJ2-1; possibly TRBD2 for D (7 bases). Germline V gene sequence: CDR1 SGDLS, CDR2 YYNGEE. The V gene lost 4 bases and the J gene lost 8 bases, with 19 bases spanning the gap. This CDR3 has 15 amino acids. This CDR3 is CASSSGGGRGYEQFF. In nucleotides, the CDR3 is TGTGCCAGCAGCTCGGGGGGCGGGAGAGGCTATGAGCAGTTCTTC.

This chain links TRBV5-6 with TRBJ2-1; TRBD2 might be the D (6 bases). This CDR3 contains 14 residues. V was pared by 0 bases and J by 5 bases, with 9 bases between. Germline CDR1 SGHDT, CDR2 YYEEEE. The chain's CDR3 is CASSLGDWDNEQFF. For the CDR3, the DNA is TGTGCCAGCAGCTTGGGGGACTGGGACAATGAGCAGTTCTTC.